The clone carrying this T cell receptor beta chain has a handful of counts. Per the study methods: Reference gene primer amplification yielded estimated nucleated cell counts. The assay was immunoSEQ multiplex PCR, and TCRdb's table has in-frame clones only and misses some. The DNA was the basis for D and trimming; V, J and clone size are from that table. The sample consists of about 170,000 clones, 70% to 85% of them appearing once. Enrolled through a virtual design, the participants were between 18 and 89 years of age and came from 24 US areas. The record originates from a study of blood T cell repertoires in COVID-19. In the study overall: Recovered Cohort 3 donors showed two negative PCRs, clearance, or symptom resolution. Sources were T cells, B-cell-depleted T cells, or PBMCs; the material itself was cDNA or gDNA.

CDR3 length equals 15 residues. Losses at the gene ends were 1 base for V and 4 bases for J; bases not matched to a gene: 5. Germline V gives CDR1 MNHNS, CDR2 SASEGT. The chain employs TRBV6-1 and TRBJ2-5; 8 positions agree with TRBD1. Sequenced: PBMCs or T cells enriched from blood (not recorded which). The source of this sequence is a woman between 65 and 79 years old in a cohort exposed to, infected with or recovered from COVID-19 (not recorded which). The CDR3: CASSEGQGRGETQYF. In DNA, the CDR3 is TGTGCCAGCAGTGAAGGACAGGGGCGAGGAGAGACCCAGTACTTC.